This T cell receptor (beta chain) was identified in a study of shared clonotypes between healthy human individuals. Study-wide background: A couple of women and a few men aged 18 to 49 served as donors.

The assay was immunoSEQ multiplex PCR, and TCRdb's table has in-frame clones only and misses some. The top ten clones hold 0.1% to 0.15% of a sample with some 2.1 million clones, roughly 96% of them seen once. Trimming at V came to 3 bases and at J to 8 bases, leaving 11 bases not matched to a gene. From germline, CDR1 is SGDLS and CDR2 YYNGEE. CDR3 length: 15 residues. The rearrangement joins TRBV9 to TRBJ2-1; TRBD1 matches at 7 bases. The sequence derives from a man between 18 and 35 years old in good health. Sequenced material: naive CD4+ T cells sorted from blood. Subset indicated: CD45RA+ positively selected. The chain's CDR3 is CASSARQGWGHEQFF. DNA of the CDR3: TGTGCCAGCAGCGCCAGACAGGGATGGGGACATGAGCAGTTCTTC.